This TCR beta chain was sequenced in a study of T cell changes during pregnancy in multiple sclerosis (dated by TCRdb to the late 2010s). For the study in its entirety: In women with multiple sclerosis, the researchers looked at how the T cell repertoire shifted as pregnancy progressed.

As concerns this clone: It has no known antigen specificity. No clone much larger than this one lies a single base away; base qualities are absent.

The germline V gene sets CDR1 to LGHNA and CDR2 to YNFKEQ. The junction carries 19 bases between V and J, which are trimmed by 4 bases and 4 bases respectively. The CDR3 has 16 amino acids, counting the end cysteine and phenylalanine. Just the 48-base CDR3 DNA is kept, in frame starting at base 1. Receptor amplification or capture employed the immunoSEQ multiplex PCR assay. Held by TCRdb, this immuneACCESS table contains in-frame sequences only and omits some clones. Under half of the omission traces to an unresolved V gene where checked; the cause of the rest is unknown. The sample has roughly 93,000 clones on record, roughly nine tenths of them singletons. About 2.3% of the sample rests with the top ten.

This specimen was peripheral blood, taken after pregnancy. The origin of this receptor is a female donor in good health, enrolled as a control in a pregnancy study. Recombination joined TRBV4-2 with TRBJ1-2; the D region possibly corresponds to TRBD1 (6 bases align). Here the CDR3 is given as CASSPLSGRGVYGYTF. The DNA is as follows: TGTGCCAGCAGCCCATTATCAGGGAGGGGGGTCTATGGCTACACCTTC.